The following is a T cell receptor (beta chain) sequence with its context. The data are from a study of beta chain features in type 1 diabetes. Isolated RNA was reverse transcribed in full, so expressed TCRB transcripts were sequenced. The data were produced by immunoSEQ multiplex PCR, yet TCRdb's version contains in-frame clones alone and is incomplete. Of about 150,000 clones listed, over 7.5% are singletons. CDR1 is SGHVS, CDR2 FNYEAQ, per germline. The ends were cut back, 5 bases at V and 6 bases at J, with 13 bases in the middle. This CDR3 region has 14 residues. This clonotype originated in a man aged 18-30 years in good health. V gene TRBV7-6 combines with J gene TRBJ2-2; D is perhaps TRBD2 (6 bases). Specimen: central memory CD4+ T cells from blood. The CDR3 region is CASSASWGAGELFF. Here the CDR3 DNA reads TGTGCCAGCAGCGCTAGCTGGGGGGCCGGGGAGCTGTTTTTT.